This T cell receptor (beta chain) was sequenced for a study of shared clonotypes between healthy human individuals (dated by TCRdb to between 2020 and 2021). Study-level background: The cohort included three men and a couple of women between 18 and 49 years of age. To estimate repertoire size and how much clonotypes are shared between individuals, the study performed deep sequencing of blood TCR repertoires from 4 to 6 healthy adults. Libraries were prepared and TCR repertoires were sequenced by different laboratories using diverse techniques, in order to increase sequencing depth and limit assay-specific biases. Leukapheresis yielded between about 0.94 and 10 billion PBMCs per donor. The research as a whole found: Sampling was restricted to blood, and TCR repertoires in tissue are likely to differ from TCR repertoires in blood. Because the study included a small number of donors, the genetic and exposure-history diversity represented was limited. Pairwise subsampling indicated that sequencing depth was expected to affect the degree of clonotype sharing among donors.

Using the deep immunoSEQ assay, multiplex PCR amplified TCR CDR3 regions from genomic DNA. Genomic DNA extracted from each cell subset was distributed evenly over all wells of several immunoSEQ 96-well plates, and each plate served as one replicate. For unsorted PBMC, 300 ng genomic DNA, equal to roughly 33,000 T cell genomes, was loaded into each replicate PCR. Genomic DNA from unsorted PBMC was sequenced over ten immunoSEQ deep assay plates. Purified libraries were quantified with a Qubit 3.0 fluorometer, sized on a Bioanalyzer 2100, and re-quantified with the KAPA Library Quantification kit. Every immunoSEQ 96-well plate was sequenced on a separate single-read 150-cycle Illumina NextSeq 550 flow cell. In the original analysis: Because only junctional sequences without quality scores were contained in the immunoSEQ output, filtering matching that applied to full-length reads could not be performed. To assign V/J genes and CDR3, sequences were annotated against IMGT germline references using PyIR, a Python wrapper for IgBLAST v1.9. Reads were removed for weak V/J assignments (E-value above 1e-6), missing CDR3, stop codons, out-of-frame junctions, or ambiguous translated residues. V3J clonotypes were defined by identical inferred V gene, J gene, and CDR3 amino acid sequence. Percentage overlap between repertoires was computed as shared unique clonotypes divided by the size of the smaller repertoire. Repertoire richness was assessed with RTK rarefaction, the Chao1 estimator, and Recon v2.1 estimates of unobserved clonotypes. Not all clones reach the TCRdb copy of this immuneACCESS table, which keeps in-frame sequences only. Checked studies attribute under half of the gap to unresolved V genes and leave the rest unexplained. V and J calls and clone size are those listed in that table; D and trimming were worked out from the DNA. This sample is represented by roughly 490,000 clones; roughly 85% of them were singletons. The ten largest clones represent about an eighth of the sample.

Germline trimming: 4 bases from V, 9 bases from J; junction bases outside gene matches: 12. The germline V gene sets CDR1 to MGHRA and CDR2 to YSYEKL. The CDR3 measures 15 amino acids from cysteine to phenylalanine. Only the CDR3 region is kept as DNA, spanning 45 bases read in frame from base 1. The donors were healthy, HIV-negative adults with no recently reported acute infections or vaccinations. Only Caucasian adults living in Nashville, Tennessee, USA were represented among the donors. For unsorted samples, tens of millions of PBMCs were counted, and genomic DNA was extracted using the QIAamp DNA Blood Mini kit. After blood collection by leukapheresis, PBMCs were isolated using Ficoll-Histopaque density gradient centrifugation and then cryopreserved in the vapor phase of liquid nitrogen. This clone was observed a few times. There is no known antigen for this receptor. Base quality data are lacking; no much larger clone is found one base away.

The chain couples TRBV4-1 to TRBJ2-1, with 7 junctional bases fitting TRBD2. The sample was PBMCs. The sequence derives from a middle-aged woman in good health. Some clones in this sample may be carry-over from other donors' samples. The CDR3 loop reads CASSRSPTSDVEQFF. The DNA is TGCGCCAGCAGCCGATCGCCCACTAGCGACGTTGAGCAGTTCTTC.